This TCR beta chain was profiled in a study of T-cell reconstitution after alpha-beta-depleted transplantation in children. Study outcomes and limitations: The origin of alpha-beta T cells about two months after transplant was reportedly several hundred expanded graft clones. For some patients, TCRbeta diversity was high at day 60 because of recipient T cells and thymic progenitors that survived. From newly produced T cells came most of the T-cell counts and diversity one year after transplant.

Regarding this clonotype: Its antigen is not known.

Unique molecular identifiers were built into the TCRbeta library. MiXCR, applied by TCRdb to the PCR reads, yields one record per CDR3 protein. The sample carries 700,000 to 950,000 distinct CDR3 sequences, roughly 16% recorded once. Trimming cost V 6 bases and J 4 bases, with 28 bases left between them. The CDR3 has 19 residues. This chain connects TRBV12-3 or TRBV12-4 to TRBJ1-5; the D gene is possibly TRBD1 (5 bases). The starting material was PBMCs, mostly from graft donor cells, obtained 360 days after TCRalphabeta/CD19-depleted stem cell transplant. The origin of this receptor is a male patient under 18 who had a stem cell transplant for acute lymphoblastic leukemia, so the T cells may come from the graft donor. The CDR3 here is CASRDETVGKSGLNQPQHF. The DNA of the CDR3 is TGTGCCAGCAGGGATGAGACAGTGGGGAAATCAGGGTTGAATCAGCCCCAGCATTTT.